Listed below are T cell receptor beta chains from one sample, sequenced in a study of blood T cells in healthy people across ages. In TCRdb, the 5' RACE reads were re-called with MiXCR into one record per CDR3 protein. The sample holds around 1,100,000 distinct CDR3 sequences, roughly two fifths seen once. The sample taken for sequencing was blood. Receptor source: a man aged 18-30 years in good health. The conserved cysteine and the conserved F or W are not part of the CDR3 here.

v_gene	CDR3aa
TRBV12-3/TRBV12-4	ASRLDKGTDTQY
TRBV4-3	ASSQERDDTGGDTQF
TRBV5-1	ATIAGSNTSNQPQH
TRBV2	ATERDYGYT
TRBV7-2	ASSFSDRDYNEQY
TRBV2	ASSPDSIGNQPQH
TRBV20-1	SARAVTGDEAF
TRBV12-3/TRBV12-4	ASSLGAVLLSSTDTQY
TRBV27	ASSLYAGSGANVLT
TRBV10-3	AIGGGGGPRNTQY
TRBV20-1	SARDSGGVGRGELF
TRBV5-1	ASSFNTGEAGNTIY
TRBV7-9	ASSLVALSYNEQF
TRBV3-1	ASSQDLGRVEAF
TRBV5-1	ASSPGPPGEKLF
TRBV20-1	SAMNPGGNIQY
TRBV20-1	SAREGSGGQETQF
TRBV2	ASSRGYQGERTEAF
TRBV29-1	SVAVGLGSGEQY
TRBV25-1	ASSEYGDGRELF
TRBV4-3	ASSQSEAYTQY
TRBV12-3/TRBV12-4	ASSSPPRGGGYT
TRBV6-5	ASSRGTRGITEAF
TRBV7-2	ASSASNLNSPLH